This T cell receptor beta chain was captured by sequencing in a study of vaccination and CD4 T cells after COVID-19. A note on this clonotype: Its target is unknown.

The Oncomine TCR Beta short-read assay was applied to DNA of cultured CD4+ T cells. TCRdb reanalysed the PCR reads using MiXCR and keeps one entry per CDR3 protein. The sample shows about 9,500 distinct CDR3 sequences, 48% of them seen only once. Germline CDR1 MNHEY, CDR2 SVGEGT. The germline V and J ends were trimmed by 7 bases and 9 bases, with 10 bases remaining between them. The CDR3 is 11 amino acids. Specified treatment: approximately nine-day PBMC culture with coronavirus spike peptide pools or control peptides (ViraFEST assay). According to the study, CD4+ T cells from the unexposed donor were gathered ahead of the COVID-19 pandemic (2011-2018).

Sequenced sample: CD4+ T cells from blood, cultured in vitro. The clonotype originates from a human donor in good health. This chain joins TRBV6-2 or TRBV6-3 and TRBJ2-4; tentatively, D is TRBD1 (6 bases). The CDR3, as DNA: TGTGCCAGCACAGGACAGAGCATTCAGTACTTC. Its protein product is CASTGQSIQYF.